Listed below are T cell receptor beta chains from one sample, sequenced in a study of blood T cells in healthy people across ages. TCRdb reprocessed the 5' RACE reads via MiXCR and lists one record per CDR3 protein. The sample shows almost 550,000 distinct CDR3 sequences, 24% of them seen only once. These records were also assigned to another study, of T cells of mothers and their children.

Input material: blood. The receptors shown here come from a boy aged 5-17 years in good health. Each CDR3 is given with its conserved first and last residue. The D gene is left open where the match is weak. The size entry is marked missing in some rows and otherwise reads once, few, many or a size class.

CDR3: CASSSEQLNTEAFF; V: TRBV12-3/TRBV12-4; D: -; size: -
CDR3: CASSYFNRGRETQYF; V: TRBV6-2/TRBV6-3; D: TRBD1; size: -
CDR3: CASSTSPTDTQYF; V: TRBV7-2; D: -; size: -
CDR3: CASSDGEGADTQYF; V: TRBV6-4; D: -; size: many
CDR3: CSGIDGRDIYEQYF; V: TRBV20-1; D: -; size: -
CDR3: CASSLARGVTEAFF; V: TRBV5-6; D: -; size: -
CDR3: CSARDLGFGYTF; V: TRBV20-1; D: -; size: few
CDR3: CASSQQDRGSSEAFF; V: TRBV4-1; D: TRBD1; size: few
CDR3: CASSQAEDRCVF; V: TRBV3-1; D: TRBD1; size: few
CDR3: CASRPPGQRYNEQFF; V: TRBV5-1; D: -; size: -
CDR3: CASSPTDNQPQHF; V: TRBV14; D: -; size: -
CDR3: CSVRKERENGYTF; V: TRBV29-1; D: -; size: -
CDR3: CSVEKDEKLFF; V: TRBV29-1; D: -; size: few
CDR3: CASSFTGQGQETQYF; V: TRBV5-4; D: TRBD1; size: -
CDR3: CASTSQGAGVSEQYF; V: TRBV27; D: TRBD2; size: -
CDR3: CASSYSSGDYGYTF; V: TRBV6-5; D: -; size: few
CDR3: CASSLGAPGLADYEQYF; V: TRBV7-2; D: TRBD2; size: -
CDR3: CASSLDRYSYEQYF; V: TRBV5-1; D: -; size: -
CDR3: CASSLRQGTGELFF; V: TRBV5-1; D: -; size: once
CDR3: CASLSRGGDYEQYF; V: TRBV28; D: TRBD2; size: few
CDR3: CSVGGVPTGGREQETQYF; V: TRBV29-1; D: TRBD1; size: once
CDR3: CAISDPGTVSYEQYF; V: TRBV10-3; D: -; size: many
CDR3: CASSRVGTNEELFF; V: TRBV12-3/TRBV12-4; D: -; size: few
CDR3: CASRPLQGPSTDTQYF; V: TRBV11-2; D: -; size: few
CDR3: CASSYMDTQYF; V: TRBV7-8; D: -; size: -
CDR3: CASSPSATVDNEQFF; V: TRBV4-1; D: -; size: -
CDR3: CASSPPGLAKSDTQYF; V: TRBV28; D: -; size: many
CDR3: CASDLDSHDLRADTQYF; V: TRBV2; D: -; size: once
CDR3: CASGRGSSLHEQYF; V: TRBV27; D: -; size: -
CDR3: CASSQEKSSGGTDTQYF; V: TRBV4-2; D: TRBD2; size: -
CDR3: CSVPDRAGEKLFF; V: TRBV29-1; D: TRBD1; size: -
CDR3: CASSYDLWGRDYNEQFF; V: TRBV6-2/TRBV6-3; D: TRBD2; size: -
CDR3: CASSSQGVTEAFF; V: TRBV7-9; D: TRBD1; size: -